This is a list of T cell receptor beta chains from one sample in a study of CD8+ T cells in alopecia areata. The table came from immunoSEQ multiplex PCR; TCRdb's copy has only in-frame clones and leaves some out. The table lists approximately 99,000 clones, around 55% of them singletons. The sample comprised CD8+ T cells sorted from blood. The receptor set was obtained from a human donor in good health. CDR3s include the opening cysteine and the closing phenylalanine or tryptophan. The D gene is left open where the match is weak. Size tells how often a clone was seen (once, few, many) or the class of an expanded clone, and some rows leave it out.

clone_size j_call d_call v_call cdr3_aa cdr3_nt
few TRBJ2-2 . TRBV5-6 CASSLGGATNTGELFF TGTGCCAGCAGCTTGGGAGGGGCTACGAACACCGGGGAGCTGTTTTTT
few TRBJ2-3 . TRBV29-1 CSVELAGARPSTDTQYF TGCAGCGTTGAATTGGCAGGGGCGAGACCTAGCACAGATACGCAGTATTTT
. TRBJ1-2 TRBD1 TRBV29-1 CSVEGRQGGYGYTF TGCAGCGTTGAAGGGAGACAGGGAGGCTATGGCTACACCTTC
. TRBJ1-6 . TRBV6-5 CASSYSKGPYNSPLHF TGTGCCAGCAGTTACTCGAAGGGCCCCTATAATTCACCCCTCCACTTT
. TRBJ1-2 . TRBV4-1 CASSREEGANYGYTF TGCGCCAGCAGCCGGGAGGAAGGGGCTAACTATGGCTACACCTTC
few TRBJ1-5 . TRBV19 CASSITGTYSNQPQHF TGTGCCAGTAGTATAACAGGGACGTATAGCAATCAGCCCCAGCATTTT
. TRBJ2-1 . TRBV29-1 CSVEDALGQFF TGCAGCGTTGAAGACGCGTTGGGGCAGTTCTTC
. TRBJ1-1 . TRBV5-1 CASSLDSSLNTEAFF TGCGCCAGCAGCTTAGACAGTAGTCTGAACACTGAAGCTTTCTTT
. TRBJ2-2 . TRBV29-1 CSGRGGTGELFF TGCAGCGGGAGGGGGGGCACCGGGGAGCTGTTTTTT
few TRBJ1-1 . TRBV11-2 CASSQAGGNTEAFF TGTGCCAGCAGCCAGGCCGGGGGGAACACTGAAGCTTTCTTT
. TRBJ2-3 . TRBV7-2 CASSLVGGTDTQYF TGTGCCAGCAGCCTTGTTGGGGGGACAGATACGCAGTATTTT
. TRBJ2-2 . TRBV9 CASSARNTGELFF TGTGCCAGCAGCGCCCGAAACACCGGGGAGCTGTTTTTT
. TRBJ2-5 . TRBV5-1 CASSLRGSGREETQYF TGCGCCAGCAGCTTGAGGGGGTCCGGTCGTGAAGAGACCCAGTACTTC
. TRBJ1-4 . TRBV7-9 CASSFVSLGLSEKLFF TGTGCCAGCAGCTTCGTGAGCCTGGGACTTAGTGAAAAACTGTTTTTT
. TRBJ2-3 TRBD1 TRBV5-6 CASSFGQGTDTQYF TGTGCCAGCAGCTTCGGACAGGGCACAGATACGCAGTATTTT
. TRBJ1-6 TRBD1 TRBV4-2 CASSSEKGQGYNSPLHF TGTGCCAGCAGCTCAGAGAAGGGACAGGGGTATAATTCACCCCTCCACTTT
few TRBJ2-7 . TRBV6-1 CASSEGVGSYEQYF TGTGCCAGCAGTGAGGGGGTCGGCTCCTACGAGCAGTACTTC
. TRBJ2-7 . TRBV5-6 CASSFGDSAYEQYF TGTGCCAGCAGCTTCGGCGACAGTGCCTACGAGCAGTACTTC
once TRBJ2-7 TRBD1 TRBV7-9 CASSQLGTGAYEQYF TGTGCCAGCAGCCAGCTAGGGACAGGGGCCTACGAGCAGTACTTC
. TRBJ2-2 TRBD2 TRBV7-2 CASSLEAGGFTGELFF TGTGCCAGCAGCTTAGAAGCGGGGGGTTTCACCGGGGAGCTGTTTTTT
. TRBJ1-6 . TRBV15 CATDDEILNSPLHF TGTGCCACCGACGACGAGATTCTAAATTCACCCCTCCACTTT
. TRBJ2-3 . TRBV27 CASSLSWGASTDTQYF TGTGCCAGCAGTTTATCGTGGGGGGCTAGCACAGATACGCAGTATTTT
once TRBJ2-5 . TRBV11-2 CASSLVGGWETQYF TGTGCCAGCAGCTTAGTTGGGGGGTGGGAGACCCAGTACTTC
. TRBJ1-1 . TRBV30 CAWSGGSSAEAFF TGTGCCTGGAGTGGGGGCTCATCGGCTGAAGCTTTCTTT
. TRBJ2-5 . TRBV2 CASSDPTGIQETQYF TGTGCCAGCAGTGACCCGACAGGCATCCAAGAGACCCAGTACTTC
. TRBJ2-1 . TRBV6-5 CASSPTGPSYNEQFF TGTGCCAGCAGTCCGACGGGACCTTCCTACAATGAGCAGTTCTTC
. TRBJ1-2 TRBD1 TRBV29-1 CSGTGDNYGYTF TGCAGCGGAACAGGGGATAACTATGGCTACACCTTC
. TRBJ2-5 . TRBV4-1 CASSWGPQETQYF TGCGCCAGCAGCTGGGGCCCCCAAGAGACCCAGTACTTC
. TRBJ2-5 . TRBV11-2 CASSSSFSPTGTQYF TGTGCCAGCAGCTCGTCGTTTAGCCCGACGGGGACCCAGTACTTC
. TRBJ1-2 TRBD1 TRBV20-1 CSARTGFGYTF TGCAGTGCCCGGACAGGGTTTGGCTACACCTTC
. TRBJ2-7 . TRBV7-2 CASSLPGTVPYEQYF TGTGCCAGCAGCTTACCTGGGACCGTCCCATACGAGCAGTACTTC
. TRBJ1-1 . TRBV29-1 CSVARNTEAFF TGCAGCGTTGCTAGGAACACTGAAGCTTTCTTT
few TRBJ2-7 . TRBV29-1 CSAGTYDSYEQYF TGCAGCGCCGGGACATATGATTCCTACGAGCAGTACTTC
. TRBJ2-7 TRBD1 TRBV5-6 CASSFGTGVYLGYEQYF TGTGCCAGCAGCTTTGGGACAGGGGTTTATTTGGGCTACGAGCAGTACTTC
few TRBJ2-5 . TRBV2 CASSDHFQETQYF TGTGCCAGCAGTGACCACTTTCAAGAGACCCAGTACTTC
few TRBJ2-7 TRBD1 TRBV29-1 CSVISTDRVYEQYF TGCAGCGTTATCTCTACGGACAGGGTCTACGAGCAGTACTTC
. TRBJ2-2 TRBD2 TRBV2 CASRIAGVTGELFF TGTGCCAGCAGGATAGCGGGGGTCACCGGGGAGCTGTTTTTT
. TRBJ2-7 . TRBV2 CASSEAGSREIYEQYF TGTGCCAGCAGTGAAGCCGGTTCCAGGGAAATCTACGAGCAGTACTTC
. TRBJ2-5 . TRBV5-6 CASSPGLLRGAQYF TGTGCCAGCAGCCCCGGACTACTAAGAGGGGCCCAGTACTTC
. TRBJ1-6 TRBD1 TRBV28 CASSLTGSYNSPLHF TGTGCCAGCAGCCTGACAGGGTCTTATAATTCACCCCTCCACTTT
. TRBJ1-2 . TRBV29-1 CSVEWQYGYTF TGCAGCGTTGAATGGCAGTATGGCTACACCTTC
many TRBJ1-3 . TRBV2 CASSETGQLYSEPSGNTIYF TGTGCCAGCAGTGAGACCGGACAGCTTTATAGCGAGCCCTCTGGAAACACCATATATTTT
once TRBJ1-3 . TRBV30 CAWRGTNTIYF TGTGCCTGGAGGGGTACCAACACCATATATTTT
. TRBJ2-7 . TRBV4-2 CASSQVAGVPDETYEQYF TGTGCCAGCAGCCAAGTCGCAGGGGTCCCGGATGAGACCTACGAGCAGTACTTC
. TRBJ2-2 . TRBV6-1 CASSAWENTGELFF TGTGCCAGCAGTGCGTGGGAGAACACCGGGGAGCTGTTTTTT
. TRBJ1-1 . TRBV5-4 CASSHQRITEAFF TGTGCCAGCAGCCATCAGCGTATCACTGAAGCTTTCTTT
. TRBJ2-7 . TRBV5-6 CASSLGGFSYEQYF TGTGCCAGCAGCTTGGGCGGATTCTCCTACGAGCAGTACTTC
. TRBJ1-1 . TRBV30 CASWALSLTGPEAFF TGTGCCTCCTGGGCACTCTCCCTCACAGGCCCTGAAGCTTTCTTT
. TRBJ2-6 . TRBV4-3 CASSQSFSGANVLTF TGCGCCAGCAGCCAATCATTCTCTGGGGCCAACGTCCTGACTTTC
few TRBJ1-6 . TRBV7-8 CASSLSTRLGYSPLHF TGTGCCAGCAGCCTCAGCACAAGGTTGGGGTATTCACCCCTCCACTTT
once TRBJ2-3 . TRBV7-2 CASSTSPGAADTQYF TGTGCCAGCAGCACATCACCTGGGGCGGCAGATACGCAGTATTTT
. TRBJ2-7 . TRBV7-8 CASSPTNYEQYF TGTGCCAGCAGCCCGACTAACTACGAGCAGTACTTC
. TRBJ1-1 . TRBV13 CASSFKTENTEAFF TGTGCCAGCAGCTTCAAGACAGAGAACACTGAAGCTTTCTTT
. TRBJ2-1 . TRBV7-2 CASRRRGSSYNEQFF TGTGCCAGCAGAAGAAGGGGGAGCTCCTACAATGAGCAGTTCTTC
. TRBJ1-1 . TRBV19 CASERGTGQITEAFF TGTGCCAGTGAGAGGGGAACGGGACAAATCACTGAAGCTTTCTTT